The present TCR beta chain was sequenced within a study of technical replicates of blood from a few donors. This CDR3 spans 14 amino acids. Germline CDR1 reads MNHEY; CDR2 reads SMNVEV (reference sequence). Between the trimmed V and J ends, which lost 6 bases and 1 base, there was a span of 12 bases. Clones were sequenced by immunoSEQ multiplex PCR, and TCRdb holds only the in-frame ones, with some missing. The top ten clones hold nearly 4% of a sample with approximately 81,000 clones, 70% to 90% of them seen once. As for this clone: Other nucleotide sequences in the sample specify the same CDR3.

The TCR originated in a human donor in good health. Some clones in this sample may be carry-over from other donors' samples. The chain combines TRBV27 with TRBJ1-1, with TRBD1 as a possible D gene (6 bases). The sequencing input was PBMCs. The CDR3 loop reads CASRGLQGNTEAFF. The CDR3 DNA sequence: TGTGCCAGCAGGGGGTTACAGGGGAACACTGAAGCTTTCTTT.